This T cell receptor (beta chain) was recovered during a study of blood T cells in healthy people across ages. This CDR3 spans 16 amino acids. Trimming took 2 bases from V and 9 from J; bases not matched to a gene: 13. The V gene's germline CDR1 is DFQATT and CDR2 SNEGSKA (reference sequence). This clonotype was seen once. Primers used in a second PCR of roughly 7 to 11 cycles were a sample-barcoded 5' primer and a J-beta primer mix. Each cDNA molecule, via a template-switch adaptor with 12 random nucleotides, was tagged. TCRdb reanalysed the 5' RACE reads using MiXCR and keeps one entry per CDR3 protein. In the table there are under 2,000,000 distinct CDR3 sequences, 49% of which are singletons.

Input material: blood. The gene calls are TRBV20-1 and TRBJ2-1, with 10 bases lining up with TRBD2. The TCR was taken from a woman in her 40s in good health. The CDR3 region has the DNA TGCAGTGCTAGACATCCAGCGGGGGGGCCGTTTGGTGAGCAGTTCTTC. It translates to CSARHPAGGPFGEQFF.